This paragraph covers one TCR beta chain sequence. The sample belongs to a study of immune evolution from preneoplasia to lung adenocarcinoma. Libraries were prepared by immunoSEQ multiplex PCR; TCRdb keeps only in-frame clonotypes and omits some of them. The sample records 6,000 to 8,000 clones, roughly two thirds being singletons. Patient tissue came from resections in Japan or China, 2014–2017. After removal of 3 bases from V and 7 bases from J, the junction contained 8 bases not matched to a gene. The CDR3 covers 16 residues. Germline V lookup: CDR1 LGHNA, CDR2 YNFKEQ. The V gene is TRBV4-2, the J gene TRBJ2-1; 11 bases fit TRBD2. The TCR was taken from an older donor with lung adenocarcinoma. Some clones in this sample may be carry-over from other donors' samples. The specimen sequenced was FFPE lung adenocarcinoma in situ tissue. CDR3 DNA sequence: TGTGCCAGCAGCCACCTTAGCGGGGGGGCTGTTAATGAGCAGTTCTTC. Protein: CASSHLSGGAVNEQFF.